A selection of T cell receptor beta chains follows, all from one sample in a study of shared T cell receptors in the human thymus. Measured with immunoSEQ multiplex PCR; TCRdb has only the in-frame clones, and not every one. The table includes hundreds of thousands of clones, just under 95% detected once. The sample consisted of thymocytes. These receptors were obtained from a human donor. Both conserved end residues are part of each CDR3. The order of the fields is V gene, J gene, clone size, D gene, CDR3 DNA, CDR3 protein. D genes are given only for firm matches. For some rows the clone size is stated as once, few or many, or as a class when expanded; others skip it.

v_gene: TRBV13; j_gene: TRBJ1-1; abundance: .; d_gene: .; CDR3nt: TGTGCCAGCACACAACAGCAGGGGAGGAACACTGAAGCTTTCTTT; CDR3aa: CASTQQQGRNTEAFF
v_gene: TRBV5-1; j_gene: TRBJ2-7; abundance: .; d_gene: TRBD1; CDR3nt: TGCGCCAGCAGCTGGACCCCGGGACAGTCCTACGAGCAGTACTTC; CDR3aa: CASSWTPGQSYEQYF
v_gene: TRBV6-5; j_gene: TRBJ1-1; abundance: .; d_gene: TRBD1; CDR3nt: TGTGCCAGCAGATACAGGGGTTGGGACACTGAAGCTTTCTTT; CDR3aa: CASRYRGWDTEAFF
v_gene: TRBV28; j_gene: TRBJ2-4; abundance: .; d_gene: TRBD1; CDR3nt: TGTGCCAGCAGTTTGTCACAGGGGAAGGGGACCAAAAACATTCAGTACTTC; CDR3aa: CASSLSQGKGTKNIQYF
v_gene: TRBV27; j_gene: TRBJ2-2; abundance: .; d_gene: TRBD2; CDR3nt: TGTGCCAGCAGTGCGGCTAGCGGTTTGAACACCGGGGAGCTGTTTTTT; CDR3aa: CASSAASGLNTGELFF
v_gene: TRBV27; j_gene: TRBJ1-5; abundance: .; d_gene: TRBD1; CDR3nt: TGTGCCAGCAGTCAATTGGGACAGCGCTATTATAGCAATCAGCCCCAGCATTTT; CDR3aa: CASSQLGQRYYSNQPQHF
v_gene: TRBV7-2; j_gene: TRBJ1-4; abundance: .; d_gene: .; CDR3nt: TGTGCCAGCAGCCCCAAAGTAGGGCAGGGAGGCATGGAAAAACTGTTTTTT; CDR3aa: CASSPKVGQGGMEKLFF
v_gene: TRBV5-1; j_gene: TRBJ2-7; abundance: few; d_gene: TRBD1; CDR3nt: TGCGCCAGCAGCTTGGTTCTGACAGGGGACTCCTACGAGCAGTACTTC; CDR3aa: CASSLVLTGDSYEQYF
v_gene: TRBV7-8; j_gene: TRBJ2-7; abundance: .; d_gene: .; CDR3nt: TGTGCCAGCAGCCCCCAGGCGGACCCAGAAGTGGGGGAGCAGTACTTC; CDR3aa: CASSPQADPEVGEQYF
v_gene: TRBV28; j_gene: TRBJ1-1; abundance: .; d_gene: .; CDR3nt: TGTGCCAGCAGTTTAACTAACAAGGAGGGCGTGAACACTGAAGCTTTCTTT; CDR3aa: CASSLTNKEGVNTEAFF
v_gene: TRBV28; j_gene: TRBJ2-1; abundance: .; d_gene: .; CDR3nt: TGTGCCAGCAGTAGAGAGTTAACCTTCTACAATGAGCAGTTCTTC; CDR3aa: CASSRELTFYNEQFF
v_gene: TRBV10-3; j_gene: TRBJ1-2; abundance: once; d_gene: .; CDR3nt: TGTGCCATCAGTGAAGGGTACAGGCTTGTACATGACTACACCTTC; CDR3aa: CAISEGYRLVHDYTF
v_gene: TRBV14; j_gene: TRBJ2-3; abundance: .; d_gene: .; CDR3nt: TGTGCCAGCAGCCGCGCGAGGGAGCCCCGGGAAGATACGCAGTATTTT; CDR3aa: CASSRAREPREDTQYF
v_gene: TRBV29-1; j_gene: TRBJ2-7; abundance: .; d_gene: TRBD1; CDR3nt: TGCAGCACAGAGGGACAGGGCTTCTACGAGCAGTACTTC; CDR3aa: CSTEGQGFYEQYF
v_gene: TRBV14; j_gene: TRBJ1-2; abundance: .; d_gene: .; CDR3nt: TGTGCCAGCAGCCAAGAAGCTGGCTACACCTTC; CDR3aa: CASSQEAGYTF
v_gene: TRBV10-3; j_gene: TRBJ2-7; abundance: .; d_gene: TRBD2; CDR3nt: TGTGCCATCAGTGAGTCTTGGCTAGCGGGGGGACAGTCCTACGAGCAGTACTTC; CDR3aa: CAISESWLAGGQSYEQYF
v_gene: TRBV27; j_gene: TRBJ2-7; abundance: .; d_gene: .; CDR3nt: TGTGCCAGCATTTCCGGGGACGAGCAGTACTTC; CDR3aa: CASISGDEQYF
v_gene: TRBV6-6; j_gene: TRBJ2-4; abundance: once; d_gene: .; CDR3nt: TGTGCCAGCAGTTCCCGGGACCCCATAAACATTCAGTACTTC; CDR3aa: CASSSRDPINIQYF
v_gene: TRBV28; j_gene: TRBJ2-1; abundance: .; d_gene: .; CDR3nt: TGTGCCAGTCGGACACCTACCGAATTGCACAATGAGCAGTTCTTC; CDR3aa: CASRTPTELHNEQFF
v_gene: TRBV11-2; j_gene: TRBJ1-4; abundance: .; d_gene: .; CDR3nt: TGTGCCAGCAGCCTCGGGCCTAATGAAAAACTGTTTTTT; CDR3aa: CASSLGPNEKLFF
v_gene: TRBV5-1; j_gene: TRBJ2-1; abundance: .; d_gene: TRBD2; CDR3nt: TGCGCCAGCAGCTTGTTGGGACTAGCGGGGGACAATGAGCAGTTCTTC; CDR3aa: CASSLLGLAGDNEQFF
v_gene: TRBV19; j_gene: TRBJ1-5; abundance: .; d_gene: TRBD1; CDR3nt: TGTGCCAGTAGTAGCCAGACAGGGTTCTGCAATCAGCCCCAGCATTTT; CDR3aa: CASSSQTGFCNQPQHF
v_gene: TRBV5-1; j_gene: TRBJ2-1; abundance: .; d_gene: .; CDR3nt: TGCGCCAGCAGCTTGTTTCAGATAGACAATGAGCAGTTCTTC; CDR3aa: CASSLFQIDNEQFF
v_gene: TRBV6-1; j_gene: TRBJ2-4; abundance: .; d_gene: .; CDR3nt: TGTGCCAGCAGTGAAGGGCAGGCGGGAATAGCCAAAAACATTCAGTACTTC; CDR3aa: CASSEGQAGIAKNIQYF
v_gene: TRBV15; j_gene: TRBJ2-7; abundance: .; d_gene: .; CDR3nt: TGTGCCACCACCTCCTATAAGGCGGACTGGGACGAGCAGTACTTC; CDR3aa: CATTSYKADWDEQYF
v_gene: TRBV4-2; j_gene: TRBJ2-4; abundance: .; d_gene: TRBD2; CDR3nt: TGTGCCAGCAGCCAAGAAGCGGGGAAGGACATTCAGTACTTC; CDR3aa: CASSQEAGKDIQYF
v_gene: TRBV27; j_gene: TRBJ1-1; abundance: .; d_gene: TRBD1; CDR3nt: TGTGCCAGCAGTCTGACAGGGGGGACGAACACTGAAGCTTTCTTT; CDR3aa: CASSLTGGTNTEAFF
v_gene: TRBV14; j_gene: TRBJ1-2; abundance: .; d_gene: .; CDR3nt: TGTGCCACCAGGGTGTGGGCCTATGGCTACACCTTC; CDR3aa: CATRVWAYGYTF
v_gene: TRBV4-2; j_gene: TRBJ2-7; abundance: .; d_gene: .; CDR3nt: TGTGCCAGCAGCCAAGAGGGGGTCTACGAGCAGTACTTC; CDR3aa: CASSQEGVYEQYF
v_gene: TRBV10-2; j_gene: TRBJ2-3; abundance: .; d_gene: TRBD1; CDR3nt: TGCGCCAGCAGTTCGGACAGGATGAGCACAGATACGCAGTATTTT; CDR3aa: CASSSDRMSTDTQYF
v_gene: TRBV20-1; j_gene: TRBJ2-1; abundance: .; d_gene: TRBD2; CDR3nt: TGCAGTGCTAGCGGGAGGAATGAGCAGTTCTTC; CDR3aa: CSASGRNEQFF
v_gene: TRBV28; j_gene: TRBJ2-4; abundance: .; d_gene: .; CDR3nt: TGTGCCAGCAGTTTAGGGACTGTAGCCAAAAACATTCAGTACTTC; CDR3aa: CASSLGTVAKNIQYF
v_gene: TRBV4-2; j_gene: TRBJ2-5; abundance: .; d_gene: TRBD2; CDR3nt: TGTGCCAGCAACCATTGGACGGGAGGGCCAAAGACCCAGTACTTC; CDR3aa: CASNHWTGGPKTQYF
v_gene: TRBV27; j_gene: TRBJ2-1; abundance: .; d_gene: .; CDR3nt: TGTGCCAGCACCCTCGCCGGAGCACAGCACGAGCAGTTCTTC; CDR3aa: CASTLAGAQHEQFF
v_gene: TRBV11-3; j_gene: TRBJ2-5; abundance: .; d_gene: TRBD2; CDR3nt: TGTGCCAGCAGCTTAGGCGGGACTAGCGGGAGGCGGACCCAGTACTTC; CDR3aa: CASSLGGTSGRRTQYF
v_gene: TRBV28; j_gene: TRBJ2-7; abundance: .; d_gene: .; CDR3nt: TGTGCCAGCAGTTTTGAACAGACATCCTACGAGCAGTACTTC; CDR3aa: CASSFEQTSYEQYF